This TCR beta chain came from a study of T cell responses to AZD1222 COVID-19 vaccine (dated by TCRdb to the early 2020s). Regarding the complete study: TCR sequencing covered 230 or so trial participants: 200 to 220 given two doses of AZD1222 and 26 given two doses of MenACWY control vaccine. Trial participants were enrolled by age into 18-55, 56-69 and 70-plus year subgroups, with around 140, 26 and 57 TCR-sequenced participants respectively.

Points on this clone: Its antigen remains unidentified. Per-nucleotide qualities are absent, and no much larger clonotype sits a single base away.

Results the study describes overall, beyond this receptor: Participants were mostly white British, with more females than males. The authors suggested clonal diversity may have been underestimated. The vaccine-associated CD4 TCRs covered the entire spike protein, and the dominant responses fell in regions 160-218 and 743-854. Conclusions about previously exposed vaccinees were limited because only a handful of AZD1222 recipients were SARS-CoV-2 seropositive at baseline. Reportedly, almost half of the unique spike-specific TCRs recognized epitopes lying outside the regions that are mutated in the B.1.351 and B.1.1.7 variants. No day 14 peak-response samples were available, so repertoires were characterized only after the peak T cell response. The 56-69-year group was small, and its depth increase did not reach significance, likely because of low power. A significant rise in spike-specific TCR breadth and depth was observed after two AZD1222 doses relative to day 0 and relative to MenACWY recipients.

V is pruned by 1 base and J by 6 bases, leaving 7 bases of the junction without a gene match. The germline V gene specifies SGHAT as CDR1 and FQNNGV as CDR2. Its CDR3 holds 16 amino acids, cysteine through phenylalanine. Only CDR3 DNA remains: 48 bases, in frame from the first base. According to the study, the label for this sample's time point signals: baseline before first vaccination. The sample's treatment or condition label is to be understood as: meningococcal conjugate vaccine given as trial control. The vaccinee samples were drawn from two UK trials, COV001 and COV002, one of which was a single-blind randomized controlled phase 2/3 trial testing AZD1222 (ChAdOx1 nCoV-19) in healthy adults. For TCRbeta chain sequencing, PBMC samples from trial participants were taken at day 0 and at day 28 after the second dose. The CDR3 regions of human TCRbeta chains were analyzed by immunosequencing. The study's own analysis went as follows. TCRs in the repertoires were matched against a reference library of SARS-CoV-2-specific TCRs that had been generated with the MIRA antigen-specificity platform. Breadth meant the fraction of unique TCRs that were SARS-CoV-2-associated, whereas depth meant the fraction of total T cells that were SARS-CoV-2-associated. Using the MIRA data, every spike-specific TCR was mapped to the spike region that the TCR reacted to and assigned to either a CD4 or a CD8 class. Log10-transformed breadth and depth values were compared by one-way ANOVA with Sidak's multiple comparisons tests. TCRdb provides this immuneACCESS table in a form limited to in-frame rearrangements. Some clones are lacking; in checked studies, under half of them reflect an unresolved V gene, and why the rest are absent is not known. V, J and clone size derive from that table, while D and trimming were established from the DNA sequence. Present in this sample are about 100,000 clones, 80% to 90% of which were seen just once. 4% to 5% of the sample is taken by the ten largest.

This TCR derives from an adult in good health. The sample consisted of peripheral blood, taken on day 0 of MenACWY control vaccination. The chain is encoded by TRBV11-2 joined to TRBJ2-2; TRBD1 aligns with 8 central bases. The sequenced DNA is TGTGCCAGCAGCTTAGCGGCAGGGGGCGCTTCCGGGGAGCTGTTTTTT. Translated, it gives CASSLAAGGASGELFF.